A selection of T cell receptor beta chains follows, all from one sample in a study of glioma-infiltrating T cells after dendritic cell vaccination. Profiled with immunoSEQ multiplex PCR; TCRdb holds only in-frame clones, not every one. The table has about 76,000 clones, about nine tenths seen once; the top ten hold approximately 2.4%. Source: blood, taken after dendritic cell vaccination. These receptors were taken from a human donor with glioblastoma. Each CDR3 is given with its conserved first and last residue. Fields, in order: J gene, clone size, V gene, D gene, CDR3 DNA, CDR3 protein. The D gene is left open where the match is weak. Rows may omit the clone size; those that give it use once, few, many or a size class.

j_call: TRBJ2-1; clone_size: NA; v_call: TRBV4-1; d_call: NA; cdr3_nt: TGCGCCAGCGGAGGGGGGGCGCTCTACAATGAGCAGTTCTTC; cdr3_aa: CASGGGALYNEQFF
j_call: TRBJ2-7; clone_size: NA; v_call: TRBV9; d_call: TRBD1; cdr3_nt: TGTGCCAGCAGCGTAGGGGGACAGTCCTCCGAGCAGTACTTC; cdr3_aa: CASSVGGQSSEQYF
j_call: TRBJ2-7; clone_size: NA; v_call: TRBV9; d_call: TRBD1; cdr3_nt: TGTGCCAGCAGCGTAGATGGTGGGACAGGGGGACGTGAGCAGTACTTC; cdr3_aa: CASSVDGGTGGREQYF
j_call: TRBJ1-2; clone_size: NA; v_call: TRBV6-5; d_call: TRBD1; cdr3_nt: TGTGCCAGCAGTTACGGACAGGCTAACTATGGCTACACCTTC; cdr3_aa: CASSYGQANYGYTF
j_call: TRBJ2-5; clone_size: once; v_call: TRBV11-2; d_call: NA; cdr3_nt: TGTGCCAGCAGCTCCGCCCGGGCCTCAGGGGAGACCCAGTACTTC; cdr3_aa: CASSSARASGETQYF
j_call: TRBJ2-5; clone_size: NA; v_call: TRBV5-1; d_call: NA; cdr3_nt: TGCGCCAGCAGCTTGGTGGCTCCCCCCCAGGCCCAGTACTTC; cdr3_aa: CASSLVAPPQAQYF
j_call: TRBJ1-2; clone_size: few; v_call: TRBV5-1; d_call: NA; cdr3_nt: TGCGCCAGCAGCTTGGAAGGAGCCGCCTATGGCTACACCTTC; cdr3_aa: CASSLEGAAYGYTF
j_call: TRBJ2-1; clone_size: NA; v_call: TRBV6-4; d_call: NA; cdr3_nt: TGTGCCAGCAGCGACGGGACACGGGACCTGGATGAGCAGTTCTTC; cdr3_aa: CASSDGTRDLDEQFF
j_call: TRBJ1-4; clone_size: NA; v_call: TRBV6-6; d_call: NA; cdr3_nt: TGTGCCAGCACCCTGGGCCGTGCAACTAATGAAAAACTGTTTTTT; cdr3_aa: CASTLGRATNEKLFF
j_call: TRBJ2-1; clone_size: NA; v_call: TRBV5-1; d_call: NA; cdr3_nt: TGCGCCAGCAGCTCGAATCAGATTCCCTCCTACAATGAGCAGTTCTTC; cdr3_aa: CASSSNQIPSYNEQFF
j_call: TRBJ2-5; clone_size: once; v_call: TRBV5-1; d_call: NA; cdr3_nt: TGCGCCAGCAGCGACAGCCAAGAGACCCAGTACTTC; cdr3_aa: CASSDSQETQYF